This T cell receptor beta chain is drawn from a study of early T cells in non-severe SARS-CoV-2 infection. This clonotype showed up just a few times. CDR3 length equals 13 residues. V lost 8 bases, J lost 0 bases, and 8 bases lay in between. Per the germline V gene, CDR1 is SGHTA and CDR2 is FQGNSA. Unique molecular identifiers tagged individual cDNA molecules. TCRdb itself ran the 5' RACE reads through MiXCR, one entry per CDR3 protein. The sample yields 70,000 or so distinct CDR3 sequences, 12% seen once. This receptor was identified in an adult who was a healthcare worker with PCR-confirmed SARS-CoV-2 infection or an uninfected control (not recorded which). This chain links TRBV7-2 with TRBJ2-1; D remains unclear. The specimen sequenced was whole blood. CDR3 protein: CASRVSSYNEQFF. DNA of the CDR3: TGTGCCAGCCGGGTAAGCTCCTACAATGAGCAGTTCTTC.